The source of this T cell receptor (beta chain) is a study of T cell responses to AZD1222 COVID-19 vaccine. Study-wide context: Pooling of second doses given at about 4 or about 12 weeks was done.

The repertoire was sequenced with immunoSEQ multiplex PCR; TCRdb's copy has only in-frame clones and lacks some. The sample carries 100,000 to 150,000 clones, approximately 90% recorded once. Germline-derived CDR1 and CDR2 are MNHEY and SVGAGI. The length of the CDR3 is 12 residues. The V gene lost 4 bases and the J gene lost 8 bases, with 6 bases spanning the gap. The chain carries TRBV6-5 and TRBJ2-6; D gene ambiguous. Sequenced here: peripheral blood, sampled on day 0 of AZD1222 vaccination. This TCR came from an adult in good health. CDR3 protein: CASSSMPNVLTF. The CDR3 nucleotides are TGTGCCAGCAGTTCGATGCCCAACGTCCTGACTTTC.